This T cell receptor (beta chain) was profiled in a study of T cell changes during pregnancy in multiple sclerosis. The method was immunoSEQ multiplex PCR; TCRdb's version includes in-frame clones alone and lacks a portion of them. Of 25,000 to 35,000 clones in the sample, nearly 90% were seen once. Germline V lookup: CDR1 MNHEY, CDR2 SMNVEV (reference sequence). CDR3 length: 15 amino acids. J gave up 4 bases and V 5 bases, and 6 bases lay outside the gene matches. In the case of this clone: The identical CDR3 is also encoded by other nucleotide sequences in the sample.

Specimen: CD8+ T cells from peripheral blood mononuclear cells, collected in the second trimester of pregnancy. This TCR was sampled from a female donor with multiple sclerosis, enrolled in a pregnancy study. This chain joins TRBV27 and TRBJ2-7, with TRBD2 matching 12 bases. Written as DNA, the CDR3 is TGTGCCAGCAGTCCCCTAGCGGGAGGGGGGTACGAGCAGTACTTC. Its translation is CASSPLAGGGYEQYF.